The entry below gives a single T cell receptor beta chain sequence along with its context. Other DNA sequences in this sample translate to the same CDR3. The sample is drawn from a study of shared clonotypes between healthy human individuals. Sequencing was performed with immunoSEQ multiplex PCR; in TCRdb, only in-frame clones are kept and a portion is missing. The sample holds 2,500,000 or so clones; 80% to 95% are singletons and the top ten take 0.35% to 0.45%. The sample was naive CD4+ T cells from PBMCs. Specified subset: CD45RA+ positively selected. This TCR came from a man in his late teens or twenties in good health. Some clones in this sample may be carry-over from other donors' samples.

The CDR3 region has the DNA TGCGCCAGCAGCTCTGGACCGGGAGGCTACGAGCAGTACTTC. This encodes CASSSGPGGYEQYF. The gene calls are TRBV5-1 and TRBJ2-7; TRBD2 matches at 7 bases. The V gene's germline CDR1 is SGHRS and CDR2 YFSETQ. CDR3 length: 14 amino acids. V gave up 3 bases and J gave up 3 bases; unmatched junction bases: 6.